This TCR beta chain was identified during a study of T cell responses to AZD1222 COVID-19 vaccine. Whole-study results and caveats: As reported, nearly half of all spike-specific TCRs target variant regions that are unmutated. Repertoire sampling occurred only after the peak T cell response.

Regarding this clone: Its antigen is currently unknown.

Germline-derived CDR1 and CDR2 are MNHEY and SVGAGI. The V segment lost 2 bases and the J segment 10 bases; nucleotides outside the gene matches: 9. CDR3 length equals 15 residues. Some clones are missing from TCRdb's copy, which holds only in-frame ones; the method was immunoSEQ multiplex PCR. Of 110,000 or so clones in the sample, more than 70% were seen once. The sequence was collected from an adult who received the AZD1222 COVID-19 vaccine. The chain employs TRBV6-5 and TRBJ2-2; 8 positions agree with TRBD2. The specimen was peripheral blood, collected 28 days after the second AZD1222 dose. CDR3 sequence (DNA): TGTGCCAGCAGTTACGCGGGACTAGGGCTTATGGAGCTGTTTTTT. This translates into CASSYAGLGLMELFF.